Listed here are 26 T cell receptor beta chains from one sample, sequenced in a study of blood T cell repertoires in COVID-19. Sequenced by immunoSEQ multiplex PCR; TCRdb stores in-frame clones only, minus some. The repertoire consists of 150,000 to 180,000 clones, with 91% occurring once and the leading ten covering 0.5% to 0.55%. The sequenced sample consisted of peripheral blood. These TCRs come from a man aged 50 to 59 with acute or convalescent COVID-19.

With respect to this clone: Other nucleotide sequences from this sample produce the same CDR3. This rearrangement joins TRBV9 to TRBJ1-5; tentative D call: TRBD1 (6 bases). V was clipped by 5 bases and J by 2 bases, with 8 bases between them. The CDR3 extends over 13 amino acids. Germline V CDR1 and CDR2: SGDLS, YYNGEE. CDR3 sequence: CASSPGGNQPQHF. The CDR3 bases are TGTGCCAGCAGTCCAGGGGGCAATCAGCCCCAGCATTTT.

V and J are TRBV3-1 (or the pseudogene TRBV3-2) and TRBJ2-1; 8 bases fit TRBD2. Germline assignment: CDR1 LGHDT and CDR2 YNNKEL (reference sequence). V gave up 0 bases and J gave up 1 base; unmatched junction bases: 5. The CDR3 spans 17 residues. The CDR3 loop reads CASSQELVAGSYNEQFF. The CDR3 DNA reads TGTGCCAGCAGCCAAGAGTTAGTAGCGGGATCCTACAATGAGCAGTTCTTC.

This chain joins TRBV4-2 and TRBJ1-4, with D uncertain. Germline V gene sequence: CDR1 LGHNA, CDR2 YNFKEQ. V gave up 0 bases and J gave up 11 bases, with 19 bases separating them. The CDR3 runs to 16 residues. This chain's CDR3 is CASSQELGEFGRKLFF. The CDR3 DNA is TGTGCCAGCAGCCAAGAGCTCGGGGAGTTTGGACGCAAACTGTTTTTT.

The CDR3 region is CASSEGRIDEQFF. The CDR3, as DNA: TGCGCCAGCAGTGAGGGGAGGATTGATGAGCAGTTCTTC. This sequence joins TRBV10-1 and TRBJ2-1, with TRBD2 as a possible D gene (6 bases). This CDR3 contains 13 residues. V lost 2 bases and J 8 bases, leaving 10 bases between the germline ends. From germline, CDR1 is WNHNN and CDR2 SYGVQD (reference sequence).

The chain employs TRBV12-3 or TRBV12-4 and TRBJ1-1; 7 positions agree with TRBD1. This CDR3 has 13 residues. Germline trimming cut 3 bases from V and 7 bases from J; bases unmatched to any gene: 5. The CDR3 loop reads CASSLDRTYEAFF. Written as DNA, the CDR3 is TGTGCCAGCAGTTTGGACAGGACCTATGAAGCTTTCTTT.

J is TRBJ2-3 and V is TRBV7-2; 8 nucleotides line up with TRBD1. This CDR3 is 15 amino acids long. Germline V CDR1 and CDR2: SGHTA, FQGNSA. The V and J ends lost 1 base and 3 bases, in that order; junction bases with no gene match: 3. The CDR3 nucleotides read TGTGCCAGCAGCTTAGTAGGGACAGGTACAGATACGCAGTATTTT. This sequence encodes CASSLVGTGTDTQYF.

The chain combines TRBV9 with TRBJ2-1; TRBD2 matches 13 bases. V shed 4 bases and J 4 bases; nucleotides not matched to a gene: 5. Germline-derived CDR1 and CDR2 are SGDLS and YYNGEE. CDR3 length: 16 amino acids. CDR3 sequence reads: CASSTPLAGGYNEQFF. CDR3 nucleotide sequence: TGTGCCAGCAGCACCCCACTAGCGGGGGGGTACAATGAGCAGTTCTTC.

V is TRBV6-4 and J is TRBJ1-1; no clear D gene. The CDR3 runs to 13 residues. The V gene's germline CDR1 is MRHNA and CDR2 SNTAGT. Trimming shortened V by 2 bases and J by 13 bases, and 17 bases separated the two germline ends. The CDR3 DNA reads TGTGCCAGCAGTGACGACTCCCGGGGTCTGGTTTTCTTT. Its translation is CASSDDSRGLVFF.

The V call is TRBV2, the J call TRBJ1-5; 7 positions agree with TRBD1. Germline V lookup: CDR1 SNHLY, CDR2 FYNNEI. The CDR3 length is 16 residues. The V segment lost 2 bases and the J segment 3 bases; nucleotides outside the gene matches: 7. CDR3 in amino acids: CASSEHWDSSNQPQHF. The CDR3 DNA reads TGTGCCAGCAGTGAACATTGGGACAGCTCCAATCAGCCCCAGCATTTT.

The chain has TRBV10-3 and TRBJ1-5; the match to TRBD1 covers 10 bases. Germline V CDR1 and CDR2: ENHRY, SYGVKD. V lost 10 bases, J lost 4 bases, and 7 bases stayed unmatched. This CDR3 has 14 amino acids. CDR3 in amino acids: CATKPGQGNQPQHF. Here the CDR3 DNA reads TGTGCCACCAAGCCGGGACAGGGGAATCAGCCCCAGCATTTT.

The rearrangement uses TRBV11-2 and TRBJ1-2; D may be TRBD1 (6 bases). Germline-derived CDR1 and CDR2 are SGHAT and FQNNGV. V was cut by 0 bases and J by 5 bases, with 13 bases left in between. This CDR3 has 15 residues. Here the CDR3 DNA reads TGTGCCAGCAGCTTAGAGGGGGCGCAGGGGTATGGCTACACCTTC. This encodes CASSLEGAQGYGYTF.

This clone has a single count. This rearrangement joins TRBV7-2 to TRBJ2-5; maybe TRBD1 (5 bases). With 2 bases removed from V and 5 bases from J, the gap between germline ends came to 9 bases. Germline CDR1 SGHTA, CDR2 FQGNSA. The CDR3 has 13 residues. The CDR3 region is CASSLKGRETQYF. As DNA, the CDR3 is TGTGCCAGCAGCTTAAAGGGGCGGGAGACCCAGTACTTC.

The rearrangement links TRBV28 to TRBJ2-3, with D possibly being TRBD2 (6 bases). This CDR3 is built from 16 residues. Germline CDR1 MDHEN, CDR2 SYDVKM. Trimming pared 1 base from V and 0 bases from J, leaving 11 bases between. CDR3 nucleotides: TGTGCCAGCAGTTTATCGCGCGGGACTAGCACAGATACGCAGTATTTT. Its protein is CASSLSRGTSTDTQYF.

J is TRBJ2-2 and V is TRBV11-2, with D hard to call. V was cut by 5 bases and J by 4 bases, with 5 bases left in between. Germline V lookup: CDR1 SGHAT, CDR2 FQNNGV. This CDR3 has 12 amino acids. CDR3: CASSPVTGELFF. DNA of the CDR3: TGTGCCAGCAGCCCCGTCACCGGGGAGCTGTTTTTT.

The CDR3 protein is CASSLGWRQETQYF. The CDR3 DNA is TGTGCCAGCAGTTTAGGGTGGCGGCAAGAGACCCAGTACTTC. V is TRBV27 and J is TRBJ2-5; D remains ambiguous. The germline V gene encodes CDR1 MNHEY and CDR2 SMNVEV (reference sequence). The CDR3 runs 14 residues. Deletions cut 2 bases from V and 2 bases from J, with 9 bases between.

V and J are TRBV2 and TRBJ1-1; D gene ambiguous. Trimming took off 6 bases at V and 5 bases at J, with 13 bases between the two ends. This CDR3 comprises 13 residues. Germline CDR1 and CDR2: SNHLY and FYNNEI. CDR3 region: CASSPTGYTEAFF. The CDR3, as DNA: TGTGCCAGCAGCCCGACTGGGTATACTGAAGCTTTCTTT. Looking up the rest from reference TRBV2 and TRBJ1-1 gives the full variable domain: EPEVTQTPSHQVTQMGQEVILRCVPISNHLYFYWYRQILGQKVEFLVSFYNNEISEKSEIFDDQFSVERPDGSNFTLKIRSTKLEDSAMYFCASSPTGYTEAFFGQGTRLTVV.

Notes on this clone: Within the sample, other DNA sequences also encode this same CDR3. This chain uses TRBV9 with TRBJ1-5; no definite D call. V shed 0 bases and J shed 7 bases, with 8 bases lying between them. Germline lookup yields CDR1 SGDLS and CDR2 YYNGEE. The CDR3 is 13 amino acids. The CDR3 nucleotides read TGTGCCAGCAGCGTAGACGGGGAACAGCCCCAGCATTTT. Protein product: CASSVDGEQPQHF.

The V gene is TRBV11-2, the J gene TRBJ1-5, with 8 bases aligning to TRBD1. The CDR3 is 15 amino acids. V lost 0 bases, J lost 6 bases, and 4 bases stayed unmatched. The germline V gene has CDR1 SGHAT and CDR2 FQNNGV. As DNA, the CDR3 is TGTGCCAGCAGCTTAGATACAGGGGGACGTCAGCCCCAGCATTTT. Translation gives CASSLDTGGRQPQHF.

This clone has just one count. The chain employs TRBV6-1 and TRBJ1-4, with 7 bases fitting TRBD1. This CDR3 has 14 amino acids. With V trimmed by 3 bases and J by 7 bases, 5 bases remained unmatched. From germline, CDR1 is MNHNS and CDR2 SASEGT. As DNA, the CDR3 is TGTGCCAGCAGTGATCGACAGGGACTTGAAAAACTGTTTTTT. This gives the protein CASSDRQGLEKLFF.

The chain is built from TRBV10-3 and TRBJ2-7; D is perhaps TRBD2 (7 bases). Germline-derived CDR1 and CDR2 are ENHRY and SYGVKD. The CDR3 totals 14 residues. With 3 bases removed from V and 7 bases from J, the gap between germline ends came to 16 bases. This chain's CDR3 is CAISEGGGALEQYV. The CDR3 nucleotides are TGTGCCATCAGTGAAGGTGGGGGGGCTTTGGAGCAGTACGTC.

The chain is built from TRBV7-2 and TRBJ2-7; 14 bases agree with TRBD2. V shed 4 bases and J 0 bases; nucleotides not matched to a gene: 11. Germline CDR1 is SGHTA and CDR2 is FQGNSA. This CDR3 is built from 19 residues. CDR3 protein: CASSSPPGLAGVASYEQYF. The CDR3 DNA follows: TGTGCCAGCAGCTCCCCCCCGGGACTAGCGGGAGTTGCCTCCTACGAGCAGTACTTC.

The rearrangement links TRBV5-1 to TRBJ2-1, with D possibly TRBD2 on 5 matching bases. Between the trimmed V and J ends, which lost 7 bases and 4 bases, there was a span of 18 bases. The CDR3 is 15 residues long. The germline V gene encodes CDR1 SGHRS and CDR2 YFSETQ. CDR3 nucleotides: TGCGCCAGCTCCCCACCGAGTAAGCGGTACAATGAGCAGTTCTTC. It encodes CASSPPSKRYNEQFF.

The chain employs TRBV19 and TRBJ1-4; TRBD1 matches at 7 bases. The length of the CDR3 is 14 residues. V lost 7 bases and J lost 8; bases outside the gene matches: 10. Germline-derived CDR1 and CDR2 are LNHDA and SQIVND (reference sequence). Here the CDR3 DNA reads TGTGCCAGTACCTTCGACAGGGCGGGGGAAAAACTGTTTTTT. Amino acids: CASTFDRAGEKLFF. Full variable domain (rest looked up from reference TRBV19 and TRBJ1-4): DGGITQSPKYLFRKEGQNVTLSCEQNLNHDAMYWYRQDPGQGLRLIYYSQIVNDFQKGDIAEGYSVSREKKESFPLTVTSAQKNPTAFYLCASTFDRAGEKLFFGSGTQLSVL.

CDR3 amino acids: CASSPGIDGELFF. CDR3 in DNA: TGTGCCAGCAGTCCCGGGATAGACGGGGAGCTGTTTTTT. The rearrangement uses TRBV6-4 and TRBJ2-2; D possibly corresponds to TRBD2 (5 bases). The CDR3 runs to 13 residues. The germline gives CDR1 MRHNA, CDR2 SNTAGT. V dropped 5 bases and J dropped 7 bases, with 11 bases sitting between them.

The gene calls are TRBV6-1 and TRBJ1-6; D unresolved. Germline assignment: CDR1 MNHNS and CDR2 SASEGT. V was cut by 0 bases and J by 5 bases, with 8 bases left in between. The CDR3 covers 15 residues. CDR3 loop: CASSEAPTDNSPLHF. Here the CDR3 DNA reads TGTGCCAGCAGTGAAGCGCCCACAGATAATTCACCCCTCCACTTT.

The chain joins TRBV7-2 to TRBJ2-2; a weak D match, TRBD1 (5 bases). Deletions cut 5 bases from V and 4 bases from J, with 11 bases between. The germline V gene has CDR1 SGHTA and CDR2 FQGNSA. The CDR3 is made up of 14 amino acids. The CDR3 sequence: CASSPRVFTGELFF. The CDR3 DNA reads TGTGCCAGCAGCCCCAGGGTTTTCACCGGGGAGCTGTTTTTT. Full variable domain (rest looked up from reference TRBV7-2 and TRBJ2-2): GAGVSQSPSNKVTEKGKDVELRCDPISGHTALYWYRQSLGQGLEFLIYFQGNSAPDKSGLPSDRFSAERTGGSVSTLTIQRTQQEDSAVYLCASSPRVFTGELFFGEGSRLTVL.